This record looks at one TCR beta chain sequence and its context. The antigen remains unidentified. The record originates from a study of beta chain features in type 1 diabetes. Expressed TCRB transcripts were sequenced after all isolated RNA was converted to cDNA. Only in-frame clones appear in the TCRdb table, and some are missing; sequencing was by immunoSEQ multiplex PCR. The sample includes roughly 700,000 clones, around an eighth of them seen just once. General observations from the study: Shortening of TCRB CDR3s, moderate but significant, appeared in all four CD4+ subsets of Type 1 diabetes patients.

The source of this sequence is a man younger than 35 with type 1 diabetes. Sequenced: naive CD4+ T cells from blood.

CDR3 coding DNA: TGTGCCAGCAGTGAAACCGGGACAGGACCTAACACTGAAGCTTTCTTT. Protein: CASSETGTGPNTEAFF. The chain employs TRBV25-1 and TRBJ1-1; 8 bases fit TRBD1. Germline CDR1 and CDR2: MGHDK and SYGVNS. The CDR3 runs 16 residues. The J segment lost 2 bases and the V segment lost 2 bases, leaving 7 bases of the junction unmatched.